These T cell receptor beta chains were read from a single sample in a study of identical twins. Each CDR3 protein gets one entry after TCRdb re-called the 5' RACE reads with MiXCR. The sample includes 750,000 to 950,000 distinct CDR3 sequences, more than 9% seen only once; the top ten take roughly 1.5%. The same specimen was also included in a second study, on yellow fever vaccine responses in identical twins.

Source material: PBMCs. These receptors came from a woman aged 18-35 years in good health. Each CDR3 is given with its conserved first and last residue. The D gene is left open where the match is weak. Rows may omit the clone size; those that give it use once, few, many or a size class.

CDR3,DNA,J,V,size,D
CASSLTTGGTEAFF,TGCGCCAGCAGCTTAACGACAGGGGGGACTGAAGCTTTCTTT,TRBJ1-1,TRBV5-1,few,TRBD1
CASSINLWQALGDTQYF,TGTGCCAGTAGTATCAACTTGTGGCAGGCCCTGGGAGATACGCAGTATTTT,TRBJ2-3,TRBV19,-,-
CASSATGTGNSGNTIYF,TGTGCCAGCAGCGCTACCGGGACGGGGAACTCTGGAAACACCATATATTTT,TRBJ1-3,TRBV9,many,-
CASSLEVAGGLRDTQYF,TGTGCCAGCAGTTTGGAAGTAGCGGGGGGTCTTCGAGATACGCAGTATTTT,TRBJ2-3,TRBV12-3/TRBV12-4,-,TRBD2
CSALPGLAGGTDTQYF,TGCAGTGCCCTTCCGGGACTAGCGGGAGGAACAGATACGCAGTATTTT,TRBJ2-3,TRBV20-1,-,TRBD2
CATSRQGLAGAKNIQYF,TGTGCCACCAGCAGACAGGGACTAGCGGGAGCCAAAAACATTCAGTACTTC,TRBJ2-4,TRBV15,-,TRBD2
CASSATSGRWDEQYF,TGTGCCAGCAGCGCTACTAGCGGGAGGTGGGACGAGCAGTACTTC,TRBJ2-7,TRBV9,-,TRBD2
CASSFIDRAIWETQYF,TGTGCCAGCAGCTTCATAGACAGGGCGATTTGGGAGACCCAGTACTTC,TRBJ2-5,TRBV7-2,-,TRBD1
CAVGFRRRMNTEAFF,TGTGCCGTCGGGTTTAGACGGAGAATGAACACTGAAGCTTTCTTT,TRBJ1-1,TRBV12-3/TRBV12-4,-,-
CASSISGTNYEQYF,TGTGCCAGCAGTATAAGCGGGACAAACTACGAGCAGTACTTC,TRBJ2-7,TRBV12-3/TRBV12-4,-,-
CASSRPGAGGKGETQYF,TGTGCCAGCAGTAGACCAGGGGCAGGGGGTAAAGGGGAGACCCAGTACTTC,TRBJ2-5,TRBV12-3/TRBV12-4,-,TRBD1
CASSRIGAGTQGTDTQYF,TGCGCCAGCAGCCGGATAGGCGCGGGGACCCAGGGGACAGATACGCAGTATTTT,TRBJ2-3,TRBV4-1,-,-
CASSQGGPPHNEQFF,TGTGCCAGCAGCCAGGGGGGCCCTCCCCACAATGAGCAGTTCTTC,TRBJ2-1,TRBV12-3/TRBV12-4,-,-
CATSAVATDTQYF,TGTGCCACCAGTGCGGTGGCGACAGATACGCAGTATTTT,TRBJ2-3,TRBV24-1,few,-
CASSFLISGAQETQYF,TGTGCCAGCAGCTTTTTGATTAGCGGAGCCCAAGAGACCCAGTACTTC,TRBJ2-5,TRBV11-2,-,-
CASSREITPGLAGGGTGELFF,TGCGCCAGCAGCCGAGAAATAACACCGGGACTAGCGGGAGGTGGCACCGGGGAGCTGTTTTTT,TRBJ2-2,TRBV4-1,few,TRBD2
CASSLGAGQYF,TGTGCCAGCAGCTTAGGAGCCGGGCAGTACTTC,TRBJ2-7,TRBV11-2,few,-
CASSQTQGGAETQYF,TGCGCCAGCAGCCAAACACAGGGAGGCGCGGAGACCCAGTACTTC,TRBJ2-5,TRBV5-1,few,-
CATSGGDFTEKLFF,TGTGCCACCAGCGGAGGGGACTTCACGGAAAAACTGTTTTTT,TRBJ1-4,TRBV15,-,-
CASSTSENEQFF,TGTGCCAGCAGTACTAGCGAGAATGAGCAGTTCTTC,TRBJ2-1,TRBV6-5,many,TRBD2
CASSLVGTSGGFREQYF,TGTGCCAGCAGCTTAGTTGGGACTAGCGGGGGTTTTAGGGAGCAGTACTTC,TRBJ2-7,TRBV11-2,-,TRBD2
CASSYAGGSAEAFF,TGTGCCAGCAGTTACGCAGGGGGCTCGGCTGAAGCTTTCTTT,TRBJ1-1,TRBV6-5,many,TRBD1
CASKIAGTETQYF,TGTGCCAGCAAAATTGCCGGGACCGAGACCCAGTACTTC,TRBJ2-5,TRBV11-2,-,-
CASTLAGGPYEQYF,TGTGCCAGCACCCTAGCGGGAGGGCCATACGAGCAGTACTTC,TRBJ2-7,TRBV7-9,few,TRBD2
CASSVGGDPSETQYF,TGTGCCAGCAGCGTAGGGGGGGATCCATCTGAGACCCAGTACTTC,TRBJ2-5,TRBV9,-,-
CASSTGGGKQFF,TGTGCCAGCAGTACGGGGGGCGGGAAACAGTTCTTC,TRBJ2-1,TRBV12-3/TRBV12-4,-,-
CASSLPGARETQYF,TGTGCCAGCAGCCTACCGGGGGCTCGAGAGACCCAGTACTTC,TRBJ2-5,TRBV5-6,few,-
CASSLTGIGTDTQYF,TGTGCCAGCAGTCTGACAGGGATTGGAACAGATACGCAGTATTTT,TRBJ2-3,TRBV28,few,TRBD1
CSASPGDDISGANVLTF,TGCAGTGCTTCTCCGGGAGATGATATCTCTGGGGCCAACGTCCTGACTTTC,TRBJ2-6,TRBV20-1,-,-
CASSLGTGGAANEKLFF,TGTGCCAGCAGCTTAGGGACAGGGGGCGCAGCTAATGAAAAACTGTTTTTT,TRBJ1-4,TRBV7-9,few,TRBD1
CASSPVAGNNSPLHF,TGTGCCAGCTCCCCCGTTGCGGGGAATAATTCACCCCTCCACTTT,TRBJ1-6,TRBV18,-,-
CASSATGTGRSPLHF,TGTGCCAGCAGTGCAACCGGGACAGGGAGATCACCCCTCCACTTT,TRBJ1-6,TRBV28,-,TRBD1
CASRGPGSSYNEQFF,TGTGCCAGCAGGGGCCCAGGGAGCTCCTACAATGAGCAGTTCTTC,TRBJ2-1,TRBV2,few,-
CASGLGAGSYSNQPQHF,TGTGCTAGTGGTTTGGGCGCAGGGAGCTATAGCAATCAGCCCCAGCATTTT,TRBJ1-5,TRBV12-5,many,-
CASSLSYGTGGTSPVGYTF,TGTGCCAGCAGTTTATCGTACGGGACAGGGGGTACGAGCCCCGTTGGCTACACCTTC,TRBJ1-2,TRBV27,many,TRBD1
CSARPLAGGDNEQFF,TGCAGTGCTAGACCACTAGCGGGAGGTGACAATGAGCAGTTCTTC,TRBJ2-1,TRBV20-1,few,TRBD2
CASSLGTRNPPYF,TGTGCCAGCAGTTTAGGAACTAGGAATCCCCCGTACTTC,TRBJ2-4,TRBV12-3/TRBV12-4,-,-
CASSLSHTQRNEQFF,TGTGCCAGCAGTTTATCCCACACGCAGAGGAATGAGCAGTTCTTC,TRBJ2-1,TRBV12-3/TRBV12-4,-,-
CASSQALAGIYNEQFF,TGCGCCAGCAGCCAAGCGCTAGCGGGTATCTACAATGAGCAGTTCTTC,TRBJ2-1,TRBV4-1,many,TRBD2
CASSLLQDEKLFF,TGTGCCAGCAGCTTATTACAGGATGAAAAACTGTTTTTT,TRBJ1-4,TRBV7-9,few,-
CASTQTRPPRFDEQFF,TGTGCCAGCACCCAAACTCGGCCCCCCAGGTTCGATGAGCAGTTCTTC,TRBJ2-1,TRBV7-8,-,-